The entry below describes one T cell receptor (beta chain). Its target is not known. This record comes from a study of T cell responses to AZD1222 COVID-19 vaccine. Findings and limits, study-wide: Regions 160-218 and 743-854 held dominance among vaccine-associated CD4 TCRs, which spanned spike. White British donors predominated, females outnumbered males, and clonal diversity was possibly underestimated.

Generated by immunoSEQ multiplex PCR, the TCRdb table keeps only in-frame clones and is missing some. The sample carries 130,000 to 150,000 clones, about 89% recorded once. The trim removed 7 bases at V and 0 bases at J, leaving 18 bases unmatched. The CDR3 extends over 19 amino acids. Germline V gives CDR1 MGHRA, CDR2 YSYEKL. J is TRBJ1-1 and V is TRBV4-1, with TRBD1 matching over 9 bases. The sample was peripheral blood, taken on day 0 of MenACWY control vaccination. This clonotype originated in an adult in good health. The CDR3 bases are TGCGCCAGCAACAAAAAGGGGGGGCCCAGGGACAGGGTGAACACTGAAGCTTTCTTT. It translates to CASNKKGGPRDRVNTEAFF.